Listed below are T cell receptor beta chains from one sample, sequenced in a study of CD8+ T cells in alopecia areata. Here immunoSEQ multiplex PCR was the method, and the copy in TCRdb shows in-frame clones only, minus some. The table lists about 110,000 clones, under 60% of them singletons, with roughly 25% in the top ten. The sequenced sample was NKG2D-low CD8+ T cells sorted from blood. These receptors were collected from a human donor with alopecia areata. CDR3s include the opening cysteine and the closing phenylalanine or tryptophan.

V gene: TRBV10-1; J gene: TRBJ2-1; CDR3 protein: CASSESNGEQFF
V gene: TRBV7-8; J gene: TRBJ2-7; CDR3 protein: CAQGDGYEQYF
V gene: TRBV7-3; J gene: TRBJ2-1; CDR3 protein: CASSLGLGRDEQFF
V gene: TRBV4-1; J gene: TRBJ2-7; CDR3 protein: CASSQVFGQSYEQYF
V gene: TRBV2; J gene: TRBJ2-3; CDR3 protein: CASSEMIRGTDTQYF
V gene: TRBV2; J gene: TRBJ2-7; CDR3 protein: CAIRTGSYEQYF
V gene: TRBV27; J gene: TRBJ2-7; CDR3 protein: CASSLAGAAYEQYF
V gene: TRBV27; J gene: TRBJ2-1; CDR3 protein: CASSFLGLASEQFF
V gene: TRBV2; J gene: TRBJ2-5; CDR3 protein: CASSARTGEYETQYF
V gene: TRBV2; J gene: TRBJ2-3; CDR3 protein: CASLADTQYF
V gene: TRBV7-9; J gene: TRBJ2-3; CDR3 protein: CASSWVETDTQYF
V gene: TRBV13; J gene: TRBJ2-7; CDR3 protein: CASSLGTSGSRYEQYF
V gene: TRBV28; J gene: TRBJ2-3; CDR3 protein: CASSKSTDTQYF
V gene: TRBV27; J gene: TRBJ1-1; CDR3 protein: CASSLSGITEAFF
V gene: TRBV27; J gene: TRBJ2-3; CDR3 protein: CASRGLAGRDTDTQYF
V gene: TRBV27; J gene: TRBJ2-4; CDR3 protein: CASSLPQAGLAKNIQYF
V gene: TRBV27; J gene: TRBJ2-1; CDR3 protein: CASSTTHEQFF
V gene: TRBV7-2; J gene: TRBJ2-1; CDR3 protein: CASRLYNEQFF
V gene: TRBV6-1; J gene: TRBJ2-7; CDR3 protein: CASSEALLGSYEQYF
V gene: TRBV4-1; J gene: TRBJ2-2; CDR3 protein: CASSQPGMNTGELFF
V gene: TRBV29-1; J gene: TRBJ1-1; CDR3 protein: CSVLQGGTEAFF
V gene: TRBV7-9; J gene: TRBJ2-5; CDR3 protein: CASSRPGLEETQYF
V gene: TRBV27; J gene: TRBJ2-1; CDR3 protein: CASSQHAYNEQFF
V gene: TRBV28; J gene: TRBJ2-5; CDR3 protein: CASSFGLRGPQETQYF
V gene: TRBV29-1; J gene: TRBJ2-1; CDR3 protein: CSVEDRDRVPLSYNEQFF
V gene: TRBV6-6; J gene: TRBJ2-7; CDR3 protein: CASTNGTDEQYF
V gene: TRBV7-9; J gene: TRBJ2-7; CDR3 protein: CASSGLAGDSYEQYF
V gene: TRBV18; J gene: TRBJ2-1; CDR3 protein: CASSYNEQFF
V gene: TRBV25-1; J gene: TRBJ2-7; CDR3 protein: CASTNSREQYF
V gene: TRBV27; J gene: TRBJ1-1; CDR3 protein: CASSFNRGSTEAFF
V gene: TRBV25-1; J gene: TRBJ2-7; CDR3 protein: CASEDTGTYGQYF
V gene: TRBV2; J gene: TRBJ2-7; CDR3 protein: CASVGGTTYEQYF
V gene: TRBV27; J gene: TRBJ1-1; CDR3 protein: CASSLSGYTEAFF
V gene: TRBV23-1; J gene: TRBJ2-2; CDR3 protein: CASNDTTGELFF
V gene: TRBV2; J gene: TRBJ2-5; CDR3 protein: CAGRQGGQETQYF
V gene: TRBV29-1; J gene: TRBJ2-1; CDR3 protein: CSVEDPSLSGVHNEQFF
V gene: TRBV7-8; J gene: TRBJ2-3; CDR3 protein: CASSLWGNPSTDTQYF
V gene: TRBV4-1; J gene: TRBJ2-1; CDR3 protein: CASSQEIGSDEQFF
V gene: TRBV27; J gene: TRBJ2-7; CDR3 protein: CASSPLRDRLNEQYF
V gene: TRBV10-2; J gene: TRBJ2-7; CDR3 protein: CASVGTAGGDTLEQYF
V gene: TRBV7-9; J gene: TRBJ1-2; CDR3 protein: CASATGGNYGYTF
V gene: TRBV4-1; J gene: TRBJ2-5; CDR3 protein: CASSHYAGGPEETQYF